This T cell receptor beta chain was obtained from a study of T cells in women clearing cervical HPV infection. Study-level background: Case blood was drawn a median approximately 150 days after lesion detection.

The protocol was immunoSEQ multiplex PCR, while the TCRdb copy is restricted to in-frame clones and leaves out a portion. The sample table sets out nearly 20,000 clones. This TCR derives from a woman aged 18-70 years with a cervical HPV16 infection that either progressed to CIN3+ or cleared (not recorded which). Sample: blood buffy coat.

The CDR3 spells CASSIIRLADTQYF. The part of the CDR3 DNA that was read is TGTGCCAGTAGTATAATCAGATTGGCAGATACG. V and J are TRBV19 and TRBJ2-3; D remains unclear. The CDR3 end lies 3 residues beyond the end of the read and is filled in from the germline J gene. Trimming cost V 2 bases and J 4 bases, with 10 bases left between them. The CDR3 is 14 residues long. The germline gives CDR1 LNHDA, CDR2 SQIVND (reference sequence). Looking up the rest from reference TRBV19 and TRBJ2-3 gives the full variable domain: DGGITQSPKYLFRKEGQNVTLSCEQNLNHDAMYWYRQDPGQGLRLIYYSQIVNDFQKGDIAEGYSVSREKKESFPLTVTSAQKNPTAFYLCASSIIRLADTQYFGPGTRLTVL.